The 30 T cell receptor beta chains reported below all come from one sample, sequenced in a study of blood T cells in healthy people across ages. The authors ran a second PCR of roughly 6 to 11 cycles using a sample-barcoded 5' primer and a J-beta primer mix. From the 5' RACE reads, TCRdb called clonotypes with MiXCR, one entry per CDR3 protein. The repertoire holds roughly 500,000 distinct CDR3 sequences, 20% to 30% seen once, with just over 8.5% in the top ten. The same data also contributed to another study, on T cells of mothers and their children.

Sequencing used blood. The receptors were gathered from a boy younger than 18 in good health.

The chain links TRBV7-8 to TRBJ2-2, with D maybe TRBD1 (7 bases). This CDR3 comprises 15 residues. Trimming stripped 6 bases from V and 2 bases from J, with 13 bases between. Germline V gene lookup returns CDR1 SGHVS and CDR2 FQNEAQ. The CDR3 region has the DNA TGTGCCAGCAGACAGGGGCGGGGTAACACCGGGGAGCTGTTTTTT. This translates into CASRQGRGNTGELFF.

There are many counts of this clonotype. The chain has TRBV18 and TRBJ1-4, with a tentative D call TRBD1 (5 bases). V was clipped by 3 bases and J by 3 bases, with 11 bases between them. This CDR3 has 15 amino acids. Germline assignment: CDR1 KGHSH and CDR2 LQKENI. The CDR3 is CASSPSGPSNEKLFF. DNA for the CDR3: TGTGCCAGCTCACCGTCAGGGCCCTCTAATGAAAAACTGTTTTTT.

The rearrangement joins TRBV23-1 to TRBJ1-1; D uncertain. TRBV23-1 counts as an open reading frame of uncertain function. The V end lost 4 bases, the J end lost 4 bases, and 13 bases lay between the germline ends. The CDR3 covers 14 residues. The CDR3 DNA follows: TGCGCCAGCAGTCCTCCCAGTGAGGGCACTGAAGCTTTCTTT. Protein: CASSPPSEGTEAFF.

V and J are TRBV2 and TRBJ2-2; the match to TRBD1 covers 9 bases. The CDR3 contains 14 residues. The ends lost 7 bases at V and 7 bases at J; junction bases unmatched: 7. Germline assignment: CDR1 SNHLY and CDR2 FYNNEI. The CDR3 region is CASIRTGVVGELFF. The CDR3 DNA is TGTGCCAGCATTCGGACAGGGGTTGTCGGGGAGCTGTTTTTT. The full variable domain, rest sourced from reference TRBV2 and TRBJ2-2, is EPEVTQTPSHQVTQMGQEVILRCVPISNHLYFYWYRQILGQKVEFLVSFYNNEISEKSEIFDDQFSVERPDGSNFTLKIRSTKLEDSAMYFCASIRTGVVGELFFGEGSRLTVL.

This clonotype was seen only a few times. V is TRBV19 and J is TRBJ2-7; 7 bases fit TRBD2. In germline, CDR1 is LNHDA, CDR2 SQIVND (reference sequence). This CDR3 has 15 amino acids. With V trimmed by 4 bases and J by 4 bases, 10 bases remained unmatched. CDR3 in amino acids: CASSKQTAGEYEQYF. The CDR3 DNA follows: TGTGCCAGTAGTAAACAGACGGCGGGGGAATACGAGCAGTACTTC.

This clonotype was counted only a few times. The chain combines TRBV29-1 with TRBJ2-5; no firm D call. Per the germline V gene, CDR1 is SQVTM and CDR2 is ANQGSEA. Trimming left V 3 bases short and J 0 bases short, with 11 bases between. The CDR3 loop spans 14 amino acids. CDR3 nucleotides: TGCAGCGTTGAGGGCTACTCCGACCAAGAGACCCAGTACTTC. This gives the protein CSVEGYSDQETQYF.

This clonotype has only one observation. The chain links TRBV6-5 to TRBJ2-1; 12 bases align to TRBD2. The CDR3 has 15 amino acids. Germline V gene data show CDR1 as MNHEY and CDR2 as SVGAGI. V shed 3 bases, J shed 9 bases, and the junction held 6 bases outside the gene matches. The CDR3 protein is CASSYLAGGTSEQFF. The CDR3 region has the DNA TGTGCCAGCAGTTATCTAGCGGGGGGGACGAGTGAGCAGTTCTTC.

Comment on this clonotype: An end of the junction differs from the germline gene, which may be a read error. This chain links TRBV28 with TRBJ1-3, with unresolved D. Per germline, CDR1 MDHEN and CDR2 SYDVKM. The CDR3 consists of 14 residues. The CDR3 nucleotides are TGTGCCAGCAGTTTTACGAACTCAGGAAACACCATTTATTTT. Translated, it gives CASSFTNSGNTIYF.

This clonotype was observed a handful of times. Written as DNA, the CDR3 is TGTGCCAGCAGTTGCTGGGACAGGGCGAGGGAGACCCAGTACTTC. Protein product: CASSCWDRARETQYF. The chain is built from TRBV12-3 or TRBV12-4 and TRBJ2-5, with 9 bases fitting TRBD1. V gave up 4 bases and J gave up 5 bases; unmatched junction bases: 8. This CDR3 is built from 15 residues.

The V gene is TRBV4-2, the J gene TRBJ2-5, with no clear D. The CDR3 spans 16 residues. CDR1 and CDR2 from the germline V gene are LGHNA and YNFKEQ. V dropped 0 bases and J dropped 4 bases, with 15 bases sitting between them. The CDR3 here is CASSQDAAAEGETQYF. CDR3 bases: TGTGCCAGCAGCCAAGATGCCGCTGCGGAAGGAGAGACCCAGTACTTC.

This clonotype showed up just a few times. The V gene is TRBV28, the J gene TRBJ1-4; 7 bases fit TRBD1. V lost 10 bases and J lost 7; bases outside the gene matches: 12. CDR1 and CDR2 from the germline V gene are MDHEN and SYDVKM. The CDR3 loop spans 14 amino acids. CDR3 region: CAIRQGITGEKLFF. The CDR3 nucleotides are TGTGCCATCCGACAGGGTATTACTGGTGAAAAACTGTTTTTT.

This clonotype has just a few counts. This chain uses TRBV12-3 or TRBV12-4 with TRBJ2-3, with TRBD1 identical over 11 bases. V dropped 10 bases and J dropped 3; count of bases not matched to a gene: 12. This CDR3 has 16 amino acids. CDR3 region: CATAGTGGWSTDTQYF. The DNA for the CDR3 is TGTGCCACCGCCGGGACAGGGGGATGGTCAACAGATACGCAGTATTTT.

Comments on this clonotype: An end of the junction differs from the germline gene, which may be a read error. This rearrangement joins TRBV29-1 to TRBJ2-2, with TRBD1 identical over 9 bases. From germline, CDR1 is SQVTM and CDR2 ANQGSEA. The CDR3 sequence is 16 residues long. CDR3 sequence reads: CSGLGQGCIHTGALFF. CDR3 DNA: TGCAGCGGCTTAGGACAGGGGTGCATCCATACCGGGGCGCTGTTTTTT.

The chain links TRBV6-2 or TRBV6-3 to TRBJ2-1; 9 bases are shared with TRBD2. The CDR3 spans 17 residues. In germline, CDR1 is MNHEY, CDR2 SVGEGT. The ends lost 7 bases at V and 0 bases at J; junction bases unmatched: 10. The CDR3 DNA follows: TGTGCCAGCATGGCTAGCGGGACATCGAGCTCCTACAATGAGCAGTTCTTC. Protein sequence: CASMASGTSSSYNEQFF.

A few counts support this clonotype. The chain uses TRBV24-1 and TRBJ1-6; 7 bases fit TRBD1. This CDR3 is 15 amino acids long. The germline V gene encodes CDR1 KGHDR and CDR2 SFDVKD. The V and J ends lost 0 bases and 7 bases, in that order; junction bases with no gene match: 2. The CDR3 here is CATSDLKGANSPLHF. As DNA, the CDR3 is TGTGCCACCAGTGATTTGAAGGGGGCGAATTCACCCCTCCACTTT.

A few counts support this clonotype. The V and J genes are TRBV4-3 and TRBJ1-1; D is unresolved. V was cut by 0 bases and J by 9 bases, with 26 bases left in between. In germline, CDR1 is LGHNA, CDR2 YSLEER. This CDR3 spans 18 amino acids. DNA of the CDR3: TGCGCCAGCAGCCAAGACGACTGGGTGGGGAGAAGACTAACCCAAGCTTTCTTT. This translates into CASSQDDWVGRRLTQAFF.

The V and J genes are TRBV29-1 and TRBJ2-5; 8 nucleotides agree with TRBD2. Unmatched junction bases numbered 12, after V lost 4 bases and J lost 11 bases. Germline V gene sequence: CDR1 SQVTM, CDR2 ANQGSEA. This CDR3 contains 13 residues. For the CDR3, the DNA is TGCAGCGTTGCCGGGACTAGTAATTCATTGCAGTACTTC. This sequence encodes CSVAGTSNSLQYF.

This clonotype turned up a few times. The gene calls are TRBV5-1 and TRBJ2-3; TRBD2 aligns across 7 bases. V trimming: 3 bases; J trimming: 2 bases; junction bases outside the gene matches: 12. The CDR3 covers 17 residues. Germline V lookup: CDR1 SGHRS, CDR2 YFSETQ. CDR3 protein: CASSSYLAGVSTDTQYF. The CDR3 bases are TGCGCCAGCAGCTCCTACCTGGCGGGAGTGTCCACAGATACGCAGTATTTT.

This clonotype has ten or more counts. The CDR3 sequence: CASSPQGSNQPQHF. Written as DNA, the CDR3 is TGTGCCAGCAGCCCCCAGGGTTCCAATCAGCCCCAGCATTTT. The chain joins TRBV7-2 to TRBJ1-5, with D tentatively TRBD1 (5 bases). Germline CDR1 is SGHTA and CDR2 is FQGNSA. The CDR3 length is 14 residues. V lost 5 bases, J lost 3 bases, and 11 bases lay in between.

The V and J genes are TRBV7-3 and TRBJ1-1; unclear D gene. The CDR3 runs to 13 residues. Germline assignment: CDR1 SGHTA and CDR2 FQGTGA. With 5 bases removed from V and 2 bases from J, the gap between germline ends came to 9 bases. CDR3 coding DNA: TGTGCCAGCAGCCCTGACGGTAACACTGAAGCTTTCTTT. Encoded protein: CASSPDGNTEAFF. The full variable domain, with the rest looked up from reference TRBV7-3 and TRBJ1-1, is GAGVSQTPSNKVTEKGKYVELRCDPISGHTALYWYRQSLGQGPEFLIYFQGTGAADDSGLPNDRFFAVRPEGSVSTLKIQRTERGDSAVYLCASSPDGNTEAFFGQGTRLTVV.

V usage is TRBV7-2 and J usage is TRBJ2-2, with unresolved D. CDR1 is SGHTA, CDR2 FQGNSA, per germline. There are 14 residues in the CDR3. Trimming cost V 4 bases and J 3 bases, with 9 bases left between them. CDR3 coding DNA: TGTGCCAGCAGCTCTCCAAAGTACACCGGGGAGCTGTTTTTT. Protein product: CASSSPKYTGELFF.

This clonotype is a singleton in its sample. The chain carries TRBV20-1 and TRBJ2-7; D is unresolved. V lost 3 bases, J lost 6 bases, and 15 bases lay in between. The CDR3 contains 13 residues. CDR1 DFQATT and CDR2 SNEGSKA come from the germline V gene (reference sequence). CDR3 bases: TGCAGTGCTAGTTCCGGCCCGAAGGTCGAGCAGTACTTC. It encodes CSASSGPKVEQYF.

The chain links TRBV7-9 to TRBJ2-5; D gene unclear. The CDR3 is 13 residues long. Germline V gene sequence: CDR1 SEHNR, CDR2 FQNEAQ (reference sequence). V was trimmed by 5 bases and J by 5 bases, leaving 12 bases between them. The CDR3 nucleotides read TGTGCCAGCAGCCTACGGATGGGTGAGACCCAGTACTTC. Its protein is CASSLRMGETQYF.

This clonotype was seen ten or more times. The genes are TRBV12-3 or TRBV12-4 and TRBJ2-1, with TRBD2 as a possible D gene (5 bases). The length of the CDR3 is 16 residues. The V end was cut by 3 bases, the J end by 9 bases, with 21 bases between. The CDR3 protein is CASSLNYGPGLAEQFF. CDR3 sequence (DNA): TGTGCCAGCAGTTTGAATTACGGGCCGGGGTTGGCTGAGCAGTTCTTC.

This clonotype was counted between two and nine times. This chain links TRBV7-2 with TRBJ2-7, with D perhaps given as TRBD1 or TRBD2 (6 bases each). Germline V gene sequence: CDR1 SGHTA, CDR2 FQGNSA. The CDR3 covers 14 residues. The V gene lost 5 bases and the J gene lost 2 bases, with 13 bases spanning the gap. CDR3 sequence reads: CASSRRGFPYEQYF. Here the CDR3 DNA reads TGTGCCAGCAGCCGGAGGGGGTTCCCCTACGAGCAGTACTTC.

This clonotype was recorded only once. This may be a read error, as it is one base from a much larger clone. The CDR3 bases are TGTGCCAGCAGCCGGGACAGACACTATGGCTACACCTTC. Translated: CASSRDRHYGYTF. The gene calls are TRBV7-9 and TRBJ1-2, with 7 bases identical to TRBD1. Unmatched junction bases numbered 3, after V lost 5 bases and J lost 3 bases. The germline V gene has CDR1 SEHNR and CDR2 FQNEAQ (reference sequence). The CDR3 runs 13 residues.

The chain has TRBV7-9 and TRBJ2-7; D is uncertain. V shed 6 bases and J shed 3 bases, with 15 bases lying between them. The CDR3 spans 14 residues. CDR1 and CDR2 from the germline V gene are SEHNR and FQNEAQ (reference sequence). CDR3 protein: CASSSLGGYYEQYF. The CDR3 DNA follows: TGTGCCAGCAGTTCGCTGGGCGGATACTACGAGCAGTACTTC.

The sample holds a few counts of this clonotype. The rearrangement joins TRBV6-5 to TRBJ1-1; tentative D call: TRBD1 (5 bases). The CDR3 is made up of 12 amino acids. The V gene's germline CDR1 is MNHEY and CDR2 SVGAGI. V was trimmed by 5 bases and J by 6 bases, leaving 10 bases between them. The CDR3 protein is CASSTPGAEAFF. CDR3 DNA: TGTGCCAGCAGTACCCCGGGGGCTGAAGCTTTCTTT.

This clonotype was observed a handful of times. V gene TRBV27 combines with J gene TRBJ1-1; D not certain. Germline assignment: CDR1 MNHEY and CDR2 SMNVEV (reference sequence). The CDR3 runs 13 residues. V lost 5 bases and J 0 bases, leaving 7 bases between the germline ends. CDR3 nucleotides: TGTGCCAGCAGTCCCGAGATGAACACTGAAGCTTTCTTT. Encoded protein: CASSPEMNTEAFF.

This clonotype was seen only a few times. The chain uses TRBV29-1 and TRBJ2-7; D may be TRBD1 (6 bases). Germline V CDR1 and CDR2: SQVTM, ANQGSEA. Trimming left V 6 bases short and J 2 bases short, with 17 bases between. This CDR3 region has 14 residues. The CDR3 spells CSVTRTDNPYEQYF. The CDR3 region has the DNA TGCAGCGTGACCCGGACAGACAACCCCTACGAGCAGTACTTC.